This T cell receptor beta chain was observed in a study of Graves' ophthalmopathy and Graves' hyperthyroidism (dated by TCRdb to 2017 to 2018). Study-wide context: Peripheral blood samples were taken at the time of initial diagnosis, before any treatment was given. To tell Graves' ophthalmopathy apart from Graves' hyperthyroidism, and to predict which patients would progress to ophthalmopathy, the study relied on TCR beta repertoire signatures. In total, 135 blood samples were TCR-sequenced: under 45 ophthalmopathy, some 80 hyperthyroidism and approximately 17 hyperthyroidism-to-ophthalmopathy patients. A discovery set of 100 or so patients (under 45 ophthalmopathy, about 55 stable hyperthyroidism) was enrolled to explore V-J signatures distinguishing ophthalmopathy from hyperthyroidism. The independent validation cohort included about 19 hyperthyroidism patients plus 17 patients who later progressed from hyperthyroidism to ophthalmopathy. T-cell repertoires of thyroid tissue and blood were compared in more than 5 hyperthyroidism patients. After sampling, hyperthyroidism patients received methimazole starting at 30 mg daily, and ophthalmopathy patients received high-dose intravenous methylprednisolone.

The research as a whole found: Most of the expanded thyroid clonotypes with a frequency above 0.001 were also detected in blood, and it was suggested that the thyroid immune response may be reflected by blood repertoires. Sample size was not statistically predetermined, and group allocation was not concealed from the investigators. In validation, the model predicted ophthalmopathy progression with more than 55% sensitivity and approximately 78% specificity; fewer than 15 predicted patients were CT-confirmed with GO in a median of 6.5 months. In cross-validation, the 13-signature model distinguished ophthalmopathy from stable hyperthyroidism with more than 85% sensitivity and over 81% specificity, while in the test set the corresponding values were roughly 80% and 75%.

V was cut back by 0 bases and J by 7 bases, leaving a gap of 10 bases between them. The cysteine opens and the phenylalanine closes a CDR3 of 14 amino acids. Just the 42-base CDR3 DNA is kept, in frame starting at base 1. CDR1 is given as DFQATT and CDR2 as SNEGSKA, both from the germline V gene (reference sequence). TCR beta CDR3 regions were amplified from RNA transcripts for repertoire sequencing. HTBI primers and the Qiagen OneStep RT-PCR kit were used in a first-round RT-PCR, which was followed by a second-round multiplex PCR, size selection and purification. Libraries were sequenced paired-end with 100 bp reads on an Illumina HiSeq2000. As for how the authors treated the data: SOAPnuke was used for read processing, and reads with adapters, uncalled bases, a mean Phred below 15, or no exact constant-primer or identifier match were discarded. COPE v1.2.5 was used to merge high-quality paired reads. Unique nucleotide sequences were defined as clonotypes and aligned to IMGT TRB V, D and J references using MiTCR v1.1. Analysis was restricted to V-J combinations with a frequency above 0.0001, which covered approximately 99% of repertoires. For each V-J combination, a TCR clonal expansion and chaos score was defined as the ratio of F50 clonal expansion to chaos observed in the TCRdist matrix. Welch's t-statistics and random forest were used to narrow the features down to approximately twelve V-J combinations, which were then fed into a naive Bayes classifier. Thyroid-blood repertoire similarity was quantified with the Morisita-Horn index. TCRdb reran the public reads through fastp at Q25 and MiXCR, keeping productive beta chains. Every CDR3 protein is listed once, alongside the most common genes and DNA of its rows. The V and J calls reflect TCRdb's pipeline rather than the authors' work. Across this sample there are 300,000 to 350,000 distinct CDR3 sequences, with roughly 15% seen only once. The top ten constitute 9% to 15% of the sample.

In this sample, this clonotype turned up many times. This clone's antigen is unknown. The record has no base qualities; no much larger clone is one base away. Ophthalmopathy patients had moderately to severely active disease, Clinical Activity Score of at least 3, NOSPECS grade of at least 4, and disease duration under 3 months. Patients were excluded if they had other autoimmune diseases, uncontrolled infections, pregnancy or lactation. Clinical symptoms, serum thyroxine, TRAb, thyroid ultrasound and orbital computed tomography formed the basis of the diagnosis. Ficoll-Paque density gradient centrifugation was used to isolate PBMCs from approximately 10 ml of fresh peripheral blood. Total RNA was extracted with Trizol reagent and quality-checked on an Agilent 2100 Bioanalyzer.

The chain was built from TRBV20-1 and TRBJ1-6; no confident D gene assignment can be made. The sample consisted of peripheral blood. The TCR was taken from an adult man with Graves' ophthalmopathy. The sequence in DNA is TGCAGTGCTAGAGATCGACGACGGAATTCACCCCTCCACTTT. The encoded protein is CSARDRRRNSPLHF.